These 27 T cell receptor beta chains were all obtained from the same sample, sequenced in a study of regulatory T cells in long-lasting Graves disease. Time point specified: newly diagnosed GD, antithyroid drugs for less than 3 months. After RNA was extracted from PBMCs, the TCR library was made from it. CDR3 regions were amplified by Arm-PCR using iRepertoire HTBI primers to build TCR beta libraries. TCRdb independently ran MiXCR on the multiplex PCR reads; one entry per CDR3 protein. The data show about 540,000 distinct CDR3 sequences, with approximately 15% seen just once and roughly 9.7% held by the top ten. The same data also contributed to another study, on T cells in Graves' hyperthyroidism and ophthalmopathy.

The sample consisted of peripheral blood mononuclear cells (PBMCs), taken at new diagnosis, from a patient treated with antithyroid drugs. The receptors stem from a man aged 25 to 40 with Graves disease.

The chain links TRBV6-1 to TRBJ2-1, with D perhaps TRBD2 (7 bases). The CDR3 contains 15 residues. The V gene's germline CDR1 is MNHNS and CDR2 SASEGT. Between the trimmed V and J ends, which lost 5 bases and 5 bases, there was a span of 16 bases. As DNA, the CDR3 is TGTGCCAGCAGTCATCTGGGGGAGGGGGACAATGAGCAGTTCTTC. Protein product: CASSHLGEGDNEQFF.

This clonotype was observed many times. The J gene is TRBJ2-5, the V gene TRBV6-2 or TRBV6-3; the match to TRBD2 covers 10 bases. V was pared by 5 bases and J by 1 base, with 4 bases of the junction left unmatched. Germline-derived CDR1 and CDR2 are MNHEY and SVGEGT. This CDR3 spans 15 amino acids. CDR3: CASSPTSGIQETQYF. CDR3 DNA sequence: TGTGCCAGCAGTCCCACTAGCGGGATCCAAGAGACCCAGTACTTC.

This clonotype was seen ten or more times. The rearrangement links TRBV12-3 or TRBV12-4 to TRBJ2-3, with D maybe TRBD2 (6 bases). V lost 6 bases and J lost 0, with 34 bases in between. This CDR3 spans 22 amino acids. The CDR3 is CASRTGRWGLRAGRSSTDTQYF. The DNA of the CDR3 is TGTGCCAGCAGAACGGGACGGTGGGGTTTAAGAGCGGGTCGTTCTAGCACAGATACGCAGTATTTT.

In its sample, this clonotype was seen a few times. With a much larger clone just one base away, this may be a read error. The chain carries TRBV12-3 or TRBV12-4 and TRBJ1-1; D unresolved. The V gene lost 3 bases and the J gene lost 4 bases, with 9 bases spanning the gap. CDR3 length: 13 amino acids. CDR3 nucleotide sequence: TGTGCCAGCAGTTTCTTTGTGAGCACTGAAGCTTTCTTT. This codes for CASSFFVSTEAFF.

The V gene is TRBV9, the J gene TRBJ2-2; TRBD2 aligns across 7 bases. The CDR3 totals 19 residues. Germline CDR1 and CDR2: SGDLS and YYNGEE. J gave up 1 base and V 0 bases, and 12 bases lay outside the gene matches. CDR3 in amino acids: CASSVALRTGTMNTGELFF. CDR3 nucleotides: TGTGCCAGCAGCGTAGCCCTTCGCACCGGGACTATGAACACCGGGGAGCTGTTTTTT.

At least ten counts were recorded for this clonotype. This chain links TRBV12-3 or TRBV12-4 with TRBJ1-5; D might be TRBD1 (5 bases). V was cut by 6 bases and J by 9 bases, with 15 bases left in between. The CDR3 covers 13 residues. CDR3 residues: CASRYGVGTPQHF. CDR3 sequence (DNA): TGTGCCAGCAGATATGGGGTCGGGACGCCCCAGCATTTT.

The chain has TRBV5-1 and TRBJ2-6, with 11 bases matching TRBD2. After removal of 2 bases from V and 0 bases from J, the junction contained 7 bases not matched to a gene. CDR1 SGHRS and CDR2 YFSETQ come from the germline V gene. The length of the CDR3 is 19 residues. CDR3: CASSLHGTSGYSGANVLTF. CDR3 in DNA: TGCGCCAGCAGCTTACACGGGACTAGCGGATACTCTGGGGCCAACGTCCTGACTTTC.

At least ten counts were recorded for this clonotype. V is TRBV12-3 or TRBV12-4 and J is TRBJ2-3; D may be TRBD2 (5 bases). Trimming took 7 bases from V and 3 from J, leaving 17 bases between them. CDR3 length: 15 amino acids. The CDR3 loop is CASILTRDVTDTQYF. CDR3 in DNA: TGTGCCAGCATCCTCACTAGGGATGTGACAGATACGCAGTATTTT.

This clonotype was detected many times. V is TRBV11-1 and J is TRBJ2-3, with D tentatively TRBD2 (6 bases). CDR3 size: 18 residues. With 4 bases removed from V and 6 bases from J, the gap between germline ends came to 26 bases. Germline CDR1 is SGHAT and CDR2 is FQDESV (reference sequence). The CDR3 loop is CASSYYDLILPREDTQYF. The CDR3 region has the DNA TGTGCCAGCAGCTACTATGACCTTATCCTCCCCCGGGAGGATACGCAGTATTTT.

Worth noting for this clonotype: Since no conserved phenylalanine or tryptophan closes the CDR3, a read error is the likely cause. This chain joins TRBV28 and TRBJ2-7; D is possibly TRBD2 (5 bases). V lost 7 bases to trimming and J lost 6 bases, with 25 bases between them. The germline CDR1 and CDR2 sequences are MDHEN and SYDVKM. The CDR3 length is 16 residues. The CDR3 loop reads CASTPGSRTGSSEQYS. In nucleotides, the CDR3 is TGTGCCAGCACACCTGGGAGTAGGACGGGGTCGAGCGAGCAGTACTCC.

This clonotype appeared many times. This sequence joins TRBV7-3 and TRBJ2-1, with 8 nucleotides matching TRBD1. The germline gives CDR1 SGHTA, CDR2 FQGTGA. The trim removed 6 bases at V and 9 bases at J, leaving 10 bases unmatched. CDR3 length: 14 amino acids. CDR3 in DNA: TGTGCCAGCAGTCCGACAGGGGCGCCTAGTGAGCAGTTCTTC. This sequence encodes CASSPTGAPSEQFF.

The chain has TRBV18 and TRBJ2-3; D is undetermined. V was trimmed by 8 bases and J by 2 bases, leaving 11 bases between them. The CDR3 contains 13 residues. The germline V gene has CDR1 KGHSH and CDR2 LQKENI. In DNA form, the CDR3 reads TGTGCCAGCATCCCACCCTCCACAGATACGCAGTATTTT. It translates to CASIPPSTDTQYF.

Comments on this clonotype: A much bigger clone sits one base away, suggesting this may be a read error. V usage is TRBV18 and J usage is TRBJ2-4, with 10 nucleotides matching TRBD1. The CDR3 spans 15 residues. Germline trimming cut 6 bases from V and 8 bases from J; bases unmatched to any gene: 10. Germline CDR1 and CDR2: KGHSH and LQKENI. CDR3 in amino acids: CASSPETGGRDIQYF. Here the CDR3 DNA reads TGTGCCAGCTCTCCCGAGACAGGGGGCCGAGACATTCAGTACTTC.

This clonotype was counted ten times or more. The J gene is TRBJ2-1, the V gene TRBV18; 11 positions agree with TRBD2. The ends lost 2 bases at V and 10 bases at J; junction bases unmatched: 1. CDR3 length: 13 amino acids. The germline V gene has CDR1 KGHSH and CDR2 LQKENI. Here the CDR3 reads CASSPRTSGEQFF. The CDR3 DNA reads TGTGCCAGCTCACCAAGGACTAGCGGGGAGCAGTTCTTC.

This clonotype was recorded many times. J is TRBJ2-1 and V is TRBV5-1; 16 nucleotides agree with TRBD2. The germline V gene has CDR1 SGHRS and CDR2 YFSETQ. The CDR3 has 16 residues. V lost 2 bases and J lost 6; bases outside the gene matches: 2. In DNA, the CDR3 is TGCGCCAGCAGCTTCGGGACTAGCGGGAGGGCCAATGAGCAGTTCTTC. As protein: CASSFGTSGRANEQFF. Variable domain in full (rest from reference TRBV5-1 and TRBJ2-1): KAGVTQTPRYLIKTRGQQVTLSCSPISGHRSVSWYQQTPGQGLQFLFEYFSETQRNKGNFPGRFSGRQFSNSRSEMNVSTLELGDSALYLCASSFGTSGRANEQFFGPGTRLTVL.

This clonotype was counted at least ten times. V usage is TRBV3-1 and J usage is TRBJ2-7, with D unclear. The CDR3 contains 15 residues. V lost 0 bases and J lost 4, with 13 bases in between. Germline CDR1 LGHDT, CDR2 YNNKEL (reference sequence). As DNA, the CDR3 is TGTGCCAGCAGCCAAGAACACCGTTTGAAGTACGAGCAGTACTTC. The encoded protein is CASSQEHRLKYEQYF.

On this clonotype itself: A much larger clone lies a single base off, so this may be a read error. The J gene is TRBJ2-1, the V gene TRBV6-5; the D gene is possibly TRBD2 (6 bases). V was clipped by 0 bases and J by 10 bases, with 16 bases between them. CDR3 length: 15 amino acids. Germline CDR1 reads MNHEY; CDR2 reads SVGAGI. The CDR3 protein is CASSYSPQPDYEQFF. CDR3 nucleotide sequence: TGTGCCAGCAGTTACTCGCCCCAACCGGACTACGAGCAGTTCTTC.

This clonotype was recorded many times. V usage is TRBV25-1 and J usage is TRBJ2-4; D unclear. There are 12 residues in the CDR3. V dropped 4 bases and J dropped 8 bases, with 9 bases sitting between them. The germline gives CDR1 MGHDK, CDR2 SYGVNS. CDR3 DNA sequence: TGTGCCAGCAGTGGGGTGATGGACATTCAGTACTTC. Translated, it gives CASSGVMDIQYF. The full variable domain, its missing parts supplied by reference TRBV25-1 and TRBJ2-4, is EADIYQTPRYLVIGTGKKITLECSQTMGHDKMYWYQQDPGMELHLIHYSYGVNSTEKGDLSSESTVSRIRTEHFPLTLESARPSHTSQYLCASSGVMDIQYFGAGTRLSVL.

The chain joins TRBV9 to TRBJ1-3; possible D gene TRBD1, 5 bases. CDR1 and CDR2 (germline): SGDLS, YYNGEE. This CDR3 spans 15 amino acids. V was clipped by 0 bases and J by 1 base, with 8 bases between them. CDR3 sequence reads: CASSVDKGSGNTIYF. The CDR3 DNA reads TGTGCCAGCAGCGTAGACAAGGGGTCTGGAAACACCATATATTTT.

This clonotype was picked up many times. The V and J genes are TRBV3-1 and TRBJ2-3; TRBD2 agrees at 11 bases. Trimming cost V 4 bases and J 8 bases; bases outside gene matches: 8. Germline V lookup: CDR1 LGHDT, CDR2 YNNKEL (reference sequence). CDR3 size: 15 residues. The CDR3 is CASSRITSGSGTQYF. CDR3 sequence (DNA): TGTGCCAGCAGCCGTATTACTAGCGGGAGCGGTACGCAGTATTTT.

This clonotype occurred many times. The chain has TRBV7-9 and TRBJ2-7, with a weak D call TRBD2 (6 bases). The CDR3 is made up of 14 amino acids. V gave up 5 bases and J gave up 0 bases, with 11 bases separating them. CDR1 and CDR2 from the germline V gene are SEHNR and FQNEAQ (reference sequence). The CDR3 DNA reads TGTGCCAGCAGCGGTAAGACTAGCTCCTACGAGCAGTACTTC. The encoded protein is CASSGKTSSYEQYF.

This clonotype was seen a few times. The V call is TRBV6-5, the J call TRBJ2-5; a weak D match, TRBD1 (6 bases). This CDR3 spans 14 amino acids. V dropped 4 bases and J dropped 5 bases, with 14 bases sitting between them. Germline CDR1 MNHEY, CDR2 SVGAGI. The CDR3 spells CASSWLQGRETQYF. CDR3 DNA sequence: TGTGCCAGCAGTTGGCTACAGGGACGGGAGACCCAGTACTTC.

This clonotype was recorded at least ten times. The chain couples TRBV27 to TRBJ2-1; D possibly corresponds to TRBD2 (6 bases). The V end lost 2 bases, the J end lost 1 base, and 12 bases lay between the germline ends. The V gene's germline CDR1 is MNHEY and CDR2 SMNVEV (reference sequence). CDR3 length: 16 amino acids. This CDR3 is CASSLGRGRSYNEQFF. For the CDR3, the DNA is TGTGCCAGCAGTTTAGGGCGGGGACGGTCCTACAATGAGCAGTTCTTC.

This chain uses TRBV6-2 or TRBV6-3 with TRBJ1-3; D is uncertain. V lost 9 bases to trimming and J lost 0 bases, with 12 bases between them. CDR3 length: 14 amino acids. Germline V CDR1 and CDR2: MNHEY, SVGEGT. As DNA, the CDR3 is TGTGCCAGTGGAGAAACTTACTCTGGAAACACCATATATTTT. Encoded protein: CASGETYSGNTIYF.

This clonotype has ten or more counts. The chain links TRBV6-2 or TRBV6-3 to TRBJ2-5; TRBD2 matches 9 bases. The V and J ends lost 9 bases and 1 base, in that order; junction bases with no gene match: 6. Looked up from germline, CDR1 is MNHEY and CDR2 is SVGEGT. This CDR3 has 14 amino acids. CDR3 region: CASQLAGVQETQYF. In DNA form, the CDR3 reads TGTGCCAGTCAACTAGCGGGTGTCCAAGAGACCCAGTACTTC.

This clonotype was found many times. The rearrangement uses TRBV6-1 and TRBJ2-1, with 7 nucleotides matching TRBD2. V was pared by 1 base and J by 7 bases, with 7 bases of the junction left unmatched. Germline V CDR1 and CDR2: MNHNS, SASEGT. This CDR3 spans 15 amino acids. CDR3 residues: CASSEGLAAGNEQFF. For the CDR3, the DNA is TGTGCCAGCAGTGAAGGACTAGCCGCGGGGAATGAGCAGTTCTTC.

This clonotype was detected ten times or more. The chain carries TRBV12-3 or TRBV12-4 and TRBJ2-7; 8 positions match TRBD1. CDR3 length equals 14 residues. J was trimmed by 4 bases and V by 4 bases; bases with no gene match: 6. The CDR3 here is CASSSQGAIYEQYF. The CDR3 nucleotides are TGTGCCAGCAGTTCTCAGGGGGCTATATACGAGCAGTACTTC.